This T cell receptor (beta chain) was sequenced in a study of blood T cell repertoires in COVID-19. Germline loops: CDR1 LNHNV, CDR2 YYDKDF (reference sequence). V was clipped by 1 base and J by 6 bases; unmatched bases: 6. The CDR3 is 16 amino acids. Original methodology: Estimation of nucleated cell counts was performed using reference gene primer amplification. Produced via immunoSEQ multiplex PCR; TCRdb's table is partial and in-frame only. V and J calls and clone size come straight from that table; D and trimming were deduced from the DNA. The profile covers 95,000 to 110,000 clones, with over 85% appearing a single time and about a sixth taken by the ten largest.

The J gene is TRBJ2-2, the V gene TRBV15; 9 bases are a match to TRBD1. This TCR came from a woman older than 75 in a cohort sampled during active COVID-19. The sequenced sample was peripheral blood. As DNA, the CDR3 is TGTGCCACCAGCAGAGGAGGACAGGGGAATTCCGGGGAGCTGTTTTTT. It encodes CATSRGGQGNSGELFF.